The present TCR beta chain was sequenced within a study of shared clonotypes between healthy human individuals. Study-wide background: Each donor's CD4 naive and CD4 memory cells filled three plates apiece, CD8 naive two, and CD8 memory one.

Assay used: immunoSEQ multiplex PCR; TCRdb lists only in-frame clones, some missing. The data hold around 2.1 million clones, with under 97% observed a single time. Naive CD4+ cells were CD45RA-selected; the remaining cells were memory. Germline V gene sequence: CDR1 SNHLY, CDR2 FYNNEI. Trimming left V 7 bases short and J 5 bases short, with 7 bases between. The CDR3 has 11 amino acids. The sample taken for sequencing was naive CD4+ T cells sorted from blood. Sample subset: CD45RA+ positively selected. The TCR comes from a young man in good health. The J gene is TRBJ2-3, the V gene TRBV2; D remains unclear. Here the CDR3 DNA reads TGTGCCAGCACCCCCTTAGATACGCAGTATTTT. This sequence encodes CASTPLDTQYF.